This TCR beta chain was profiled in a study of blood T cell repertoires in COVID-19. Per the study methods: Nucleated cell number was recorded as an estimate derived from reference gene primer amplification. TCRdb's copy holds only in-frame clones and misses some; the assay was immunoSEQ multiplex PCR. V and J calls plus clone size are reproduced from that table; the DNA served to infer D and trimming. Of 310,000 or so clones listed, around 87% are singletons. CDR1 and CDR2 from the germline V gene are SNHLY and FYNNEI. Trimming removed 3 bases at V and 0 bases at J, with 11 bases between. This CDR3 comprises 15 residues.

The J gene is TRBJ1-1, the V gene TRBV2; tentatively, D is TRBD1 (6 bases). This TCR derives from a woman younger than 35 with acute COVID-19. The sequencing input was PBMCs or T cells enriched from blood (not recorded which). The CDR3, as DNA: TGTGCCAGCAGTGAGGACAGCCCGATGAACACTGAAGCTTTCTTT. Translating it yields CASSEDSPMNTEAFF.